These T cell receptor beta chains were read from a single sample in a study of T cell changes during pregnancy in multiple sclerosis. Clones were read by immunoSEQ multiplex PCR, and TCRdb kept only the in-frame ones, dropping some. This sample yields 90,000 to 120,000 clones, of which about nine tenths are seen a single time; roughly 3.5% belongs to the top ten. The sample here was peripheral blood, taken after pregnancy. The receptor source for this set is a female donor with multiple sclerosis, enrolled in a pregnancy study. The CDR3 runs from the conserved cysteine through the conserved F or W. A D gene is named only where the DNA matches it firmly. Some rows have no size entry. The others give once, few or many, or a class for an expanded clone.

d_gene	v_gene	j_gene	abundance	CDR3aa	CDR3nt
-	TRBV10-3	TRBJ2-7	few	CATGSYEQYF	TGTGCCACCGGGTCCTACGAGCAGTACTTC
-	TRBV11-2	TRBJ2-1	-	CASSHMRGPHYNEQFF	TGTGCCAGCAGCCATATGCGAGGTCCACACTACAATGAGCAGTTCTTC
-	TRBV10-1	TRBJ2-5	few	CASSERGREETQYF	TGCGCCAGCAGTGAAAGGGGCCGGGAAGAGACCCAGTACTTC
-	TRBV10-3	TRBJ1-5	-	CAIRGQDNQPQHF	TGTGCCATCAGGGGTCAGGACAATCAGCCCCAGCATTTT
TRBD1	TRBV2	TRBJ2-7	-	CASSRPDRGFYEQYF	TGTGCCAGCAGTCGCCCGGACAGGGGGTTCTACGAGCAGTACTTC
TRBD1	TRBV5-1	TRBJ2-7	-	CASSLYGDRVYEQYF	TGCGCCAGCAGCTTGTATGGGGACAGGGTGTACGAGCAGTACTTC
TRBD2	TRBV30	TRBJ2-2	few	CAWRTSRDGELFF	TGTGCCTGGAGGACTAGCCGTGACGGGGAGCTGTTTTTT
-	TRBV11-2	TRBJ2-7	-	CASIRQGSYEQYF	TGTGCCAGCATCCGGCAGGGCTCCTACGAGCAGTACTTC
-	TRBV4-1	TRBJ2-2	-	CASSQDSAGSGELFF	TGCGCCAGCAGCCAAGATTCGGCGGGCTCCGGGGAGCTGTTTTTT
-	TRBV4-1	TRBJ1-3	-	CASSELGRSSGNTIYF	TGCGCCAGCAGCGAACTGGGCAGGTCCTCTGGAAACACCATATATTTT
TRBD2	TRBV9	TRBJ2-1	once	CASSGGTSGVNEQFF	TGTGCCAGCAGCGGAGGGACTAGCGGGGTCAATGAGCAGTTCTTC
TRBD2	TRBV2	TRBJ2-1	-	CASALAGGPAGNEQFF	TGTGCCAGCGCATTAGCGGGGGGGCCCGCAGGCAATGAGCAGTTCTTC
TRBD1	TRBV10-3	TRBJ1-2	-	CAISGTEYGYTF	TGTGCCATCAGCGGGACAGAATATGGCTACACCTTC
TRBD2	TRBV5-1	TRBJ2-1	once	CASSLGTSGGRLPNNEQFF	TGCGCCAGCAGCTTGGGGACTAGCGGGGGCCGCCTTCCTAACAATGAGCAGTTCTTC
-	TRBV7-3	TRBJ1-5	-	CASAMSGNSNQPQHF	TGTGCCAGCGCCATGTCGGGAAATAGCAATCAGCCCCAGCATTTT
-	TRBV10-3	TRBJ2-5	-	CAISESRGYQETQYF	TGTGCCATCAGTGAATCAAGAGGGTACCAAGAGACCCAGTACTTC
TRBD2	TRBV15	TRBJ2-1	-	CATSRRAGGPYNEQFF	TGTGCCACCAGCAGGAGAGCGGGGGGGCCCTACAATGAGCAGTTCTTC
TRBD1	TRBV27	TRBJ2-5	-	CASRRGSGTGFETQYF	TGTGCCAGCAGGAGAGGCTCCGGGACAGGGTTCGAGACCCAGTACTTC
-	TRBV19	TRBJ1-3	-	CASKTQGPDSGNTIYF	TGTGCCAGTAAGACCCAGGGTCCGGACTCTGGAAACACCATATATTTT
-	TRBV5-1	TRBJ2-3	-	CASSTPLPSDTQYF	TGCGCCAGCAGCACACCCCTTCCCTCGGATACGCAGTATTTT
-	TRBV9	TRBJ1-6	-	CASSVEDNPGNLNSPLHF	TGTGCCAGCAGCGTAGAGGACAACCCGGGCAATCTTAATTCACCCCTCCACTTT
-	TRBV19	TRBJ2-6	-	CASSPKFSGANVLTF	TGTGCCAGTAGTCCAAAATTTTCTGGGGCCAACGTCCTGACTTTC
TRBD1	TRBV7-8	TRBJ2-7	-	CASSLAGQVTYEQYF	TGTGCCAGCAGCTTAGCGGGACAGGTCACCTACGAGCAGTACTTC
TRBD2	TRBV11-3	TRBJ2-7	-	CASSLERGAFYEQYF	TGTGCCAGCAGCTTGGAGCGGGGGGCTTTCTACGAGCAGTACTTC
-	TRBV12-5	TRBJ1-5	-	CASGLPWASDNQPQHF	TGTGCTAGTGGTTTGCCTTGGGCGTCGGACAATCAGCCCCAGCATTTT
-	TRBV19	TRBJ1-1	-	CASSFGSAGGTEAFF	TGTGCCAGTAGTTTTGGCTCGGCGGGGGGTACTGAAGCTTTCTTT
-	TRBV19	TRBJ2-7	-	CASSPKTASLRYEQYF	TGTGCCAGTAGTCCTAAGACAGCGTCCTTGCGATACGAGCAGTACTTC
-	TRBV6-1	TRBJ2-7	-	CASSEVEAQHYEQYF	TGTGCCAGCAGTGAAGTGGAGGCGCAACACTACGAGCAGTACTTC
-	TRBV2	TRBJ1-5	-	CASTGRNQPQHF	TGTGCCAGCACAGGGCGGAATCAGCCCCAGCATTTT
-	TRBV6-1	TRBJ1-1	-	CASSDLGVGRASSAFF	TGTGCCAGCAGTGATCTCGGCGTCGGCAGGGCATCCTCCGCTTTCTTT
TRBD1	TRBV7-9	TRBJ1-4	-	CASSGTGSNEKLFF	TGTGCCAGCAGCGGGACAGGGAGTAATGAAAAACTGTTTTTT
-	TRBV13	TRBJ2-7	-	CASSLATKSYEQYF	TGTGCCAGCAGCTTAGCGACTAAATCCTACGAGCAGTACTTC
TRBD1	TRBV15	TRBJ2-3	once	CATSTRTGGSLNTQYF	TGTGCCACCAGCACGAGAACAGGGGGCAGTTTGAATACGCAGTATTTT
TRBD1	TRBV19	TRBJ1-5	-	CASRRTGINQPQHF	TGTGCCAGTAGGAGGACAGGGATCAATCAGCCCCAGCATTTT
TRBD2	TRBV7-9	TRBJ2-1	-	CASSPRSGGTYEQFF	TGTGCCAGCAGCCCCCGCAGCGGGGGTACTTATGAGCAGTTCTTC
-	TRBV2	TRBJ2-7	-	CASREGYEQYF	TGTGCCAGCAGGGAGGGTTACGAGCAGTACTTC
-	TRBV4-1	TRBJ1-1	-	CASSYTENTEAFF	TGCGCCAGCAGTTACACCGAGAACACTGAAGCTTTCTTT
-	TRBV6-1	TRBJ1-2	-	CASSLTGNYGYTF	TGTGCCAGCAGCCTGACAGGCAACTATGGCTACACCTTC
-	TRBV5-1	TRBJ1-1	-	CASSTRPQGNTEAFF	TGCGCCAGCAGCACCAGACCACAGGGGAACACTGAAGCTTTCTTT
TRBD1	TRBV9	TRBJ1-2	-	CASSVAGTGVYGYTF	TGTGCCAGCAGCGTGGCCGGGACAGGGGTATATGGCTACACCTTC